These T cell receptor beta chains were read from a single sample in a study of shared clonotypes between healthy human individuals. Using immunoSEQ multiplex PCR, the repertoire was profiled, and TCRdb retains in-frame clones only, with some absent. The table records roughly 2 million clones, about 95% of them present only once. The specimen sequenced was naive CD8+ T cells sorted from blood. All receptors come from a man aged 18 to 30 in good health. Each CDR3 is given with its conserved first and last residue. A D gene is named only where the DNA matches it firmly. Expanded clones get a size class; other rows say once, few or many, or leave the size out.

length: 13; D: -; J: TRBJ2-7; size: -; V: TRBV6-1; CDR3: CASNFDTSYEQYF; DNA: TGTGCCAGCAACTTCGACACCTCCTACGAGCAGTACTTC
length: 14; D: TRBD1; J: TRBJ1-1; size: -; V: TRBV6-6; CDR3: CASSYEGAWTEAFF; DNA: TGTGCCAGCAGTTACGAGGGGGCTTGGACTGAAGCTTTCTTT
length: 16; D: TRBD2; J: TRBJ2-7; size: -; V: TRBV10-2; CDR3: CASSESWEGFSYEQYF; DNA: TGCGCCAGCAGTGAGTCATGGGAGGGCTTCTCCTACGAGCAGTACTTC
length: 14; D: -; J: TRBJ1-1; size: -; V: TRBV28; CDR3: CASSLFTRGAEAFF; DNA: TGTGCCAGCAGTTTATTCACGAGGGGGGCTGAAGCTTTCTTT
length: 17; D: TRBD2; J: TRBJ2-1; size: -; V: TRBV27; CDR3: CATRLGASGSSYNEQFF; DNA: TGTGCCACCCGGCTTGGGGCTAGCGGGAGCTCCTACAATGAGCAGTTCTTC
length: 14; D: TRBD1; J: TRBJ2-1; size: -; V: TRBV7-9; CDR3: CASSRGGQGDEQFF; DNA: TGTGCCAGCAGCCGAGGCGGACAGGGGGATGAGCAGTTCTTC
length: 13; D: -; J: TRBJ2-2; size: -; V: TRBV28; CDR3: CASSFGLTGELFF; DNA: TGTGCCAGCAGTTTCGGCCTGACCGGGGAGCTGTTTTTT
length: 15; D: TRBD2; J: TRBJ2-3; size: -; V: TRBV28; CDR3: CASRIAGSFADTQYF; DNA: TGTGCCAGCAGGATAGCGGGGTCTTTCGCAGATACGCAGTATTTT
length: 13; D: -; J: TRBJ2-3; size: once; V: TRBV2; CDR3: CASSAGPTDTQYF; DNA: TGTGCCAGCAGTGCGGGGCCCACAGATACGCAGTATTTT
length: 16; D: TRBD2; J: TRBJ2-3; size: -; V: TRBV9; CDR3: CASSPSGGSVTDTQYF; DNA: TGTGCCAGCAGCCCCTCGGGCGGGAGTGTCACAGATACGCAGTATTTT
length: 20; D: TRBD1; J: TRBJ1-4; size: -; V: TRBV4-1; CDR3: CASSHFRGQGALTTNEKLFF; DNA: TGCGCCAGCAGCCATTTCCGGGGACAGGGGGCGTTAACAACTAATGAAAAACTGTTTTTT
length: 13; D: -; J: TRBJ2-6; size: -; V: TRBV7-9; CDR3: CASGSSGANVLTF; DNA: TGCGCCAGCGGAAGCTCTGGGGCCAACGTCCTGACTTTC
length: 16; D: TRBD2; J: TRBJ2-1; size: -; V: TRBV7-9; CDR3: CASSSGTSGSNNEQFF; DNA: TGTGCCAGCAGCTCCGGGACTAGCGGGAGTAACAATGAGCAGTTCTTC
length: 15; D: TRBD2; J: TRBJ2-5; size: -; V: TRBV7-9; CDR3: CAGSSETSGGETQYF; DNA: TGTGCCGGCAGCTCGGAGACTAGCGGAGGGGAGACCCAGTACTTC
length: 11; D: -; J: TRBJ2-1; size: -; V: TRBV9; CDR3: CASSGNNEQFF; DNA: TGTGCCAGCAGCGGAAACAATGAGCAGTTCTTC
length: 16; D: TRBD2; J: TRBJ2-5; size: once; V: TRBV4-1; CDR3: CASRPTSGGSQETQYF; DNA: TGCGCCAGCAGGCCTACTAGCGGGGGGTCCCAAGAGACCCAGTACTTC
length: 15; D: -; J: TRBJ2-2; size: -; V: TRBV30; CDR3: CAWSTSRVDTGELFF; DNA: TGTGCCTGGTCTACTAGCCGGGTGGACACCGGGGAGCTGTTTTTT
length: 16; D: TRBD2; J: TRBJ2-1; size: -; V: TRBV10-3; CDR3: CAISRLAGELHNEQFF; DNA: TGTGCCATCAGTCGACTAGCGGGGGAATTGCACAATGAGCAGTTCTTC
length: 15; D: -; J: TRBJ2-3; size: -; V: TRBV5-1; CDR3: CASSLGNPHTDTQYF; DNA: TGCGCCAGCAGCTTAGGAAATCCCCACACAGATACGCAGTATTTT
length: 14; D: -; J: TRBJ2-1; size: once; V: TRBV29-1; CDR3: CSVCCPSSYNEQFF; DNA: TGCAGCGTTTGTTGTCCGAGCTCCTACAATGAGCAGTTCTTC
length: 13; D: TRBD1; J: TRBJ1-1; size: once; V: TRBV5-5; CDR3: CASSWTGDTEAFF; DNA: TGTGCCAGCAGCTGGACAGGGGACACTGAAGCTTTCTTT
length: 19; D: TRBD1; J: TRBJ2-5; size: -; V: TRBV5-6; CDR3: CASSLVPAGGFRGQETQYF; DNA: TGTGCCAGCAGCTTGGTTCCGGCAGGGGGTTTCAGGGGCCAAGAGACCCAGTACTTC
length: 14; D: -; J: TRBJ1-5; size: -; V: TRBV7-9; CDR3: CASSSGTGNQPQHF; DNA: TGTGCCAGCAGCTCGGGTACAGGGAATCAGCCCCAGCATTTT
length: 15; D: TRBD2; J: TRBJ2-7; size: -; V: TRBV4-1; CDR3: CASSLERGRSYEQYF; DNA: TGCGCCAGCAGCCTCGAGCGGGGGCGTTCCTACGAGCAGTACTTC
length: 11; D: TRBD2; J: TRBJ2-7; size: -; V: TRBV12-5; CDR3: CASEAGDEQYF; DNA: TGTGCTAGTGAAGCGGGAGACGAGCAGTACTTC
length: 14; D: -; J: TRBJ1-1; size: -; V: TRBV18; CDR3: CASSPWQLNREAFF; DNA: TGTGCCAGCTCACCATGGCAACTGAACCGTGAAGCTTTCTTT
length: 17; D: -; J: TRBJ2-5; size: -; V: TRBV18; CDR3: CASSPPMAGPPQETQYF; DNA: TGTGCCAGCTCACCCCCGATGGCGGGACCACCCCAAGAGACCCAGTACTTC
length: 13; D: -; J: TRBJ2-1; size: -; V: TRBV6-6; CDR3: CASSYSGELEQFF; DNA: TGTGCCAGCAGTTACTCGGGGGAACTTGAGCAGTTCTTC
length: 11; D: -; J: TRBJ2-1; size: -; V: TRBV7-9; CDR3: CASSLVDEQFF; DNA: TGTGCCAGCAGCTTAGTCGATGAGCAGTTCTTC
length: 13; D: -; J: TRBJ2-1; size: -; V: TRBV6-5; CDR3: CASSTGLGDEQFF; DNA: TGTGCCAGCAGCACCGGACTGGGCGATGAGCAGTTCTTC
length: 13; D: -; J: TRBJ2-7; size: -; V: TRBV5-1; CDR3: CASSLEASYEQYF; DNA: TGCGCCAGCAGCTTGGAAGCGAGTTACGAGCAGTACTTC